These 31 T cell receptor beta chains share one sample of origin, sequenced in a study of blood T cell repertoires in COVID-19. Clones were sequenced by immunoSEQ multiplex PCR, and TCRdb holds only the in-frame ones, with some missing. The sample consists of under 350,000 clones, about 85% of them appearing once. The sequenced sample was peripheral blood. The source of these receptors is a man between 18 and 29 years old with active or convalescent COVID-19.

The chain links TRBV7-2 to TRBJ2-7; possibly TRBD2 for D (7 bases). This CDR3 has 16 residues. The ends were cut back, 1 base at V and 3 bases at J, with 16 bases in the middle. Germline V gene sequence: CDR1 SGHTA, CDR2 FQGNSA. CDR3 bases: TGTGCCAGCAGCTTAGGGTTTGGGGGGGGCCTCTACGAGCAGTACTTC. Its protein is CASSLGFGGGLYEQYF.

The CDR3 DNA is TGTGCCAGTAGTGAAAGAACAGGGGAAGGTACTGAAGCTTTCTTT. Translating gives CASSERTGEGTEAFF. The chain carries TRBV19 and TRBJ1-1; 7 bases are a match to TRBD1. This CDR3 contains 15 residues. V gave up 5 bases and J gave up 5 bases; unmatched junction bases: 11. Germline loops: CDR1 LNHDA, CDR2 SQIVND (reference sequence). Variable domain in full (rest from reference TRBV19 and TRBJ1-1): DGGITQSPKYLFRKEGQNVTLSCEQNLNHDAMYWYRQDPGQGLRLIYYSQIVNDFQKGDIAEGYSVSREKKESFPLTVTSAQKNPTAFYLCASSERTGEGTEAFFGQGTRLTVV.

The chain links TRBV2 to TRBJ2-2; tentative D call: TRBD1 (6 bases). The germline gives CDR1 SNHLY, CDR2 FYNNEI. This CDR3 is 13 amino acids long. The germline V and J ends were trimmed by 6 bases and 7 bases, with 12 bases remaining between them. CDR3 sequence reads: CASRGQGVGELFF. The CDR3 DNA is TGTGCCAGCAGGGGACAAGGGGTCGGGGAGCTGTTTTTT.

The chain links TRBV5-1 to TRBJ2-6; 8 bases map to TRBD1. Per the germline V gene, CDR1 is SGHRS and CDR2 is YFSETQ. The CDR3 covers 18 residues. The V and J ends lost 4 bases and 1 base, in that order; junction bases with no gene match: 10. As DNA, the CDR3 is TGCGCCAGCAGCCCCACAGGACAGGGATATTCTGGGGCCAACGTCCTGACTTTC. The encoded protein is CASSPTGQGYSGANVLTF. The full variable domain, its missing parts supplied by reference TRBV5-1 and TRBJ2-6, is KAGVTQTPRYLIKTRGQQVTLSCSPISGHRSVSWYQQTPGQGLQFLFEYFSETQRNKGNFPGRFSGRQFSNSRSEMNVSTLELGDSALYLCASSPTGQGYSGANVLTFGAGSRLTVL.

This chain links TRBV28 with TRBJ1-1; D not certain. The length of the CDR3 is 12 residues. Germline loops: CDR1 MDHEN, CDR2 SYDVKM. Trimming removed 5 bases at V and 0 bases at J, with 4 bases between. The CDR3 region has the DNA TGTGCCAGCAGTGCAGTGAACACTGAAGCTTTCTTT. It codes for CASSAVNTEAFF. The full variable domain, in which reference TRBV28 and TRBJ1-1 provide the parts outside the CDR3, is DVKVTQSSRYLVKRTGEKVFLECVQDMDHENMFWYRQDPGLGLRLIYFSYDVKMKEKGDIPEGYSVSREKKERFSLILESASTNQTSMYLCASSAVNTEAFFGQGTRLTVV.

This clone has just a few counts. The chain uses TRBV2 and TRBJ1-2, with D tentatively TRBD1 (5 bases). The ends were cut back, 4 bases at V and 0 bases at J, with 18 bases in the middle. Germline V gives CDR1 SNHLY, CDR2 FYNNEI. The CDR3 loop spans 17 amino acids. The CDR3 bases are TGTGCCAGCAGTGGGGGCACCTCCAGCGCGTCTAACTATGGCTACACCTTC. Amino acids: CASSGGTSSASNYGYTF.

The chain employs TRBV6-4 and TRBJ1-5; 12 bases map to TRBD1. The trim removed 0 bases at V and 2 bases at J, leaving 11 bases unmatched. The germline V gene has CDR1 MRHNA and CDR2 SNTAGT. The CDR3 extends over 20 amino acids. This CDR3 is CASSDSSYRDRGRCNQPQHF. The CDR3 DNA follows: TGTGCCAGCAGTGACTCGAGTTATCGGGACAGGGGGCGTTGCAATCAGCCCCAGCATTTT.

The J gene is TRBJ2-5, the V gene TRBV2, with TRBD2 identical over 12 bases. The germline V gene has CDR1 SNHLY and CDR2 FYNNEI. This CDR3 is built from 16 residues. The J segment lost 5 bases and the V segment lost 2 bases, leaving 6 bases of the junction unmatched. CDR3 in amino acids: CASSEMGLAGGETQYF. The CDR3 region has the DNA TGTGCCAGCAGTGAAATGGGGCTAGCGGGGGGGGAGACCCAGTACTTC.

The V gene is TRBV9, the J gene TRBJ2-7; D might be TRBD1 (5 bases). V was shortened by 0 bases and J by 4 bases, with 11 bases between the two germline ends. The CDR3 runs 14 residues. Germline lookup yields CDR1 SGDLS and CDR2 YYNGEE. This CDR3 reads CASSVAEGVYEQYF. CDR3 DNA: TGTGCCAGCAGCGTAGCTGAAGGGGTGTACGAGCAGTACTTC. Based on the CDR3 plus reference TRBV9 and TRBJ2-7, the full variable domain is DSGVTQTPKHLITATGQRVTLRCSPRSGDLSVYWYQQSLDQGLQFLIQYYNGEERAKGNILERFSAQQFPDLHSELNLSSLELGDSALYFCASSVAEGVYEQYFGPGTRLTVT.

In this sample, this clone turned up once. This chain uses TRBV4-1 with TRBJ2-3; tentative D call: TRBD2 (7 bases). The length of the CDR3 is 15 residues. The V end lost 4 bases, the J end lost 5 bases, and 16 bases lay between the germline ends. Germline loops: CDR1 MGHRA, CDR2 YSYEKL. Here the CDR3 reads CASSLLGGGRDTQYF. The CDR3 DNA follows: TGCGCCAGCAGCCTCCTAGGGGGGGGCCGAGATACGCAGTATTTT.

The rearrangement links TRBV7-3 to TRBJ2-2; 8 bases align to TRBD1. This CDR3 is 15 amino acids long. Germline CDR1 reads SGHTA; CDR2 reads FQGTGA. With V trimmed by 5 bases and J by 7 bases, 9 bases remained unmatched. This CDR3 reads CASSRGRQGNGELFF. Written as DNA, the CDR3 is TGTGCCAGCAGCCGGGGAAGACAGGGGAACGGGGAGCTGTTTTTT. The whole variable domain, remainder taken from reference TRBV7-3 and TRBJ2-2, is GAGVSQTPSNKVTEKGKYVELRCDPISGHTALYWYRQSLGQGPEFLIYFQGTGAADDSGLPNDRFFAVRPEGSVSTLKIQRTERGDSAVYLCASSRGRQGNGELFFGEGSRLTVL.

The chain combines TRBV6-1 with TRBJ2-4; D gene unclear. Germline assignment: CDR1 MNHNS and CDR2 SASEGT. The germline V and J ends were trimmed by 1 base and 0 bases, with 16 bases remaining between them. The CDR3 sequence is 18 residues long. The CDR3 bases are TGTGCCAGCAGTGAAGTTTTCGCACCGGGTCTAGCCAAAAACATTCAGTACTTC. Protein sequence: CASSEVFAPGLAKNIQYF.

The genes are TRBV5-4 and TRBJ2-1; D is perhaps TRBD2 (5 bases). The CDR3 runs 16 residues. Trimming removed 4 bases from V and 2 bases from J, with 16 bases in between. CDR1 is SGHNT and CDR2 is YYREEE in the germline V gene (reference sequence). The CDR3 DNA reads as TGTGCCAGCAGCCGGGAAGGTAGCGCCACCTACAATGAGCAGTTCTTC. Amino acids: CASSREGSATYNEQFF.

This clone occurred many times. The chain couples TRBV2 to TRBJ1-1; tentative D call: TRBD1 (5 bases). Germline CDR1 is SNHLY and CDR2 is FYNNEI. CDR3 length: 12 amino acids. V was cut by 5 bases and J by 5 bases, with 9 bases left in between. CDR3 nucleotides: TGTGCCAGCAGTCTTGACAGTACTGAAGCTTTCTTT. It translates to CASSLDSTEAFF.

For the CDR3, the DNA is TGTGCCAGCAGCTTAGAACCGGGAGGGGCCGGGAAGAACTATGGCTACACCTTC. Amino acids: CASSLEPGGAGKNYGYTF. The chain is built from TRBV11-2 and TRBJ1-2; D may be TRBD1 (5 bases). V shed 0 bases and J shed 2 bases, with 19 bases lying between them. Germline CDR1 and CDR2: SGHAT and FQNNGV. The CDR3 has 18 amino acids.

The rearrangement links TRBV5-1 to TRBJ2-7; TRBD2 aligns across 8 bases. This CDR3 is built from 15 residues. In germline, CDR1 is SGHRS, CDR2 YFSETQ. Trimming removed 0 bases from V and 2 bases from J; junction bases left unmatched: 4. The CDR3: CASSLGSGDTYEQYF. The CDR3 coding sequence is TGCGCCAGCAGCTTGGGTAGCGGGGACACCTACGAGCAGTACTTC.

Concerning this clone: One end of the junction does not line up with germline, which may come from a read error. This rearrangement joins TRBV5-5 to TRBJ1-2; D is unresolved. CDR1 SGHKS and CDR2 YYEKEE come from the germline V gene (reference sequence). This CDR3 region has 14 residues. CDR3 nucleotides: TGTGCCAGCAGCACAATACCGGAGGCTATGGCTAGGGTCTTC. This encodes CASSTIPEAMARVF.

The V and J genes are TRBV5-6 and TRBJ2-3, with D unresolved. Germline lookup yields CDR1 SGHDT and CDR2 YYEEEE. Trimming removed 1 base from V and 4 bases from J, with 7 bases in between. The CDR3 covers 13 residues. The CDR3 sequence: CASSLTQSDTQYF. CDR3 bases: TGTGCCAGCAGCTTGACTCAATCAGATACGCAGTATTTT.

The chain couples TRBV11-2 to TRBJ2-7; TRBD2 aligns across 12 bases. The CDR3 sequence is 18 residues long. The germline gives CDR1 SGHAT, CDR2 FQNNGV. Losses at the gene ends were 2 bases for V and 2 bases for J; bases not matched to a gene: 10. This CDR3 is CASSLRGGLAGTAYEQYF. As DNA, the CDR3 is TGTGCCAGCAGCTTACGGGGGGGACTAGCGGGCACAGCCTACGAGCAGTACTTC. Full variable domain (outside the CDR3, taken from reference TRBV11-2 and TRBJ2-7): EAGVAQSPRYKIIEKRQSVAFWCNPISGHATLYWYQQILGQGPKLLIQFQNNGVVDDSQLPKDRFSAERLKGVDSTLKIQPAKLEDSAVYLCASSLRGGLAGTAYEQYFGPGTRLTVT.

This sequence joins TRBV15 and TRBJ1-4, with D tentatively TRBD1 (5 bases). Germline values: CDR1 LNHNV, CDR2 YYDKDF (reference sequence). This CDR3 comprises 15 residues. V was trimmed by 4 bases and J by 6 bases, leaving 15 bases between them. CDR3 nucleotides: TGTGCCACCAGCAAAGCCGGGGGGGACTATGAAAAACTGTTTTTT. Residues: CATSKAGGDYEKLFF.

This clone has only one observation. This chain connects TRBV4-2 to TRBJ1-4; 7 nucleotides match TRBD1. The CDR3 is 15 residues long. With 3 bases clipped from V and 6 bases from J, the junction kept 7 bases outside the gene matches. The germline V gene has CDR1 LGHNA and CDR2 YNFKEQ. CDR3 in DNA: TGTGCCAGCAGCCAGGGGACAGATCGGGATGAAAAACTGTTTTTT. Its protein product is CASSQGTDRDEKLFF.

The rearrangement uses TRBV30 and TRBJ1-1; D might be TRBD1 (5 bases). The CDR3 covers 14 residues. CDR1 and CDR2 from the germline V gene are GTSNPN and SVGIG (reference sequence). Trimming stripped 6 bases from V and 7 bases from J, with 21 bases between. The CDR3 protein is CACPRVGEVSEAFF. DNA of the CDR3: TGTGCCTGTCCGAGGGTGGGGGAGGTGAGTGAAGCTTTCTTT.

The J gene is TRBJ1-5, the V gene TRBV9, with D possibly being TRBD1 (6 bases). V was trimmed by 3 bases and J by 8 bases, leaving 15 bases between them. The CDR3 consists of 14 residues. Germline V gene lookup returns CDR1 SGDLS and CDR2 YYNGEE. The CDR3 region is CASSEGWGREPQHF. The DNA of the CDR3 is TGTGCCAGCAGCGAAGGCTGGGGGCGGGAGCCCCAGCATTTT.

The V and J genes are TRBV10-1 and TRBJ2-2; 8 bases match TRBD1. The CDR3 totals 15 residues. V lost 5 bases to trimming and J lost 2 bases; unmatched junction nucleotides: 4. Germline V CDR1 and CDR2: WNHNN, SYGVQD (reference sequence). CDR3 DNA sequence: TGCGCCAGCAGTTACAGGGGGACCAACACCGGGGAGCTGTTTTTT. It specifies CASSYRGTNTGELFF.

This clone was counted a few times. The chain joins TRBV30 to TRBJ1-1, with D uncertain. Trimming left V 3 bases short and J 5 bases short, with 10 bases between. This CDR3 has 12 residues. CDR1 GTSNPN and CDR2 SVGIG come from the germline V gene (reference sequence). As DNA, the CDR3 is TGTGCCTGGAGGCGGGCGCGGACTGAAGCTTTCTTT. Protein: CAWRRARTEAFF.

The V and J genes are TRBV19 and TRBJ2-6; no clear D. Germline V lookup: CDR1 LNHDA, CDR2 SQIVND (reference sequence). Trimming took 7 bases from V and 1 from J, leaving 5 bases between them. The CDR3 spans 13 residues. CDR3 bases: TGTGCCAGTACCCGTTCTGGGGCCAACGTCCTGACTTTC. This translates into CASTRSGANVLTF.

On this clone: This sample also contains other DNA sequences that code for the same CDR3. The chain recombines TRBV20-1 with TRBJ2-3; no definite D call. Germline CDR1 is DFQATT and CDR2 is SNEGSKA (reference sequence). Trimming took 5 bases from V and 3 from J, leaving 6 bases between them. The CDR3 sequence is 11 residues long. The CDR3 region is CSAPRTDTQYF. In DNA form, the CDR3 reads TGCAGTGCTCCACGGACAGATACGCAGTATTTT.

The J gene is TRBJ1-5, the V gene TRBV30, with a weak D call TRBD1 (6 bases). Per germline, CDR1 GTSNPN and CDR2 SVGIG (reference sequence). The CDR3 covers 14 residues. Trimming cost V 2 bases and J 4 bases, with 12 bases left between them. In nucleotides, the CDR3 is TGTGCCTGGAGTCTCGGACAGAAAAATCAGCCCCAGCATTTT. Translated: CAWSLGQKNQPQHF.

The genes are TRBV7-9 and TRBJ2-1, with D possibly matching TRBD2 (6 bases). Looked up from germline, CDR1 is SEHNR and CDR2 is FQNEAQ (reference sequence). Deletions cut 1 base from V and 4 bases from J, with 17 bases between. The CDR3 sequence is 17 residues long. CDR3 protein: CASSLGGRGGPYNEQFF. The CDR3 coding sequence is TGTGCCAGCAGCTTAGGAGGTCGGGGAGGCCCATACAATGAGCAGTTCTTC.

This clone showed up just once. This chain uses TRBV2 with TRBJ1-2; 10 bases map to TRBD1. This CDR3 region has 13 residues. Germline assignment: CDR1 SNHLY and CDR2 FYNNEI. The ends lost 6 bases at V and 5 bases at J; junction bases unmatched: 3. CDR3 protein: CASRGQGSYGYTF. In nucleotides, the CDR3 is TGTGCCAGCAGGGGACAGGGGAGTTATGGCTACACCTTC.

This chain links TRBV4-2 with TRBJ2-7, with 10 bases matching TRBD2. The CDR3 consists of 18 residues. The germline V gene has CDR1 LGHNA and CDR2 YNFKEQ. V lost 0 bases and J lost 4; bases outside the gene matches: 12. The CDR3 DNA reads as TGTGCCAGCAGCCAAGATGGGGTCATACTAGCGGGGCCTTACGAGCAGTACTTC. Translated, it gives CASSQDGVILAGPYEQYF.